This entry lists 25 T cell receptor beta chains sequenced from one sample in a study of T cell responses to AZD1222 COVID-19 vaccine. Here immunoSEQ multiplex PCR was the method, and the copy in TCRdb shows in-frame clones only, minus some. The table shows more than 95,000 clones, with around 89% occurring only once. The material sequenced was peripheral blood, taken 28 days after the second AZD1222 dose. The receptor set was obtained from an adult who received the AZD1222 COVID-19 vaccine.

This rearrangement joins TRBV4-2 to TRBJ1-2; D remains unclear. Deletions cut 1 base from V and 4 bases from J, with 10 bases between. Germline assignment: CDR1 LGHNA and CDR2 YNFKEQ. The CDR3 is made up of 14 amino acids. Written as DNA, the CDR3 is TGTGCCAGCAGCCAAGGGAGCGAGGTCTATGGCTACACCTTC. It specifies CASSQGSEVYGYTF.

The rearrangement links TRBV28 to TRBJ2-7; TRBD2 matches at 8 bases. This CDR3 is 13 amino acids long. Germline V gene sequence: CDR1 MDHEN, CDR2 SYDVKM. Trimming removed 3 bases from V and 4 bases from J; junction bases left unmatched: 2. CDR3 sequence: CASSFTSGYEQYF. CDR3 DNA sequence: TGTGCCAGCAGTTTCACTAGCGGATACGAGCAGTACTTC.

The V call is TRBV5-1, the J call TRBJ2-1; TRBD2 agrees at 13 bases. V shed 2 bases and J 10 bases; nucleotides not matched to a gene: 6. The CDR3 is 15 residues long. Germline CDR1 SGHRS, CDR2 YFSETQ. CDR3: CASSFTSGGASEQFF. In DNA, the CDR3 is TGCGCCAGCAGCTTCACTAGCGGGGGGGCCAGCGAGCAGTTCTTC.

The gene calls are TRBV30 and TRBJ2-2; D call uncertain. The CDR3 loop spans 12 amino acids. The germline gives CDR1 GTSNPN, CDR2 SVGIG (reference sequence). V lost 0 bases and J lost 2, with 1 base in between. The CDR3 DNA is TGTGCCTGGAGTGTCAACACCGGGGAGCTGTTTTTT. It specifies CAWSVNTGELFF.

The rearrangement uses TRBV7-8 and TRBJ2-7, with 12 bases aligning to TRBD2. The CDR3 is 16 residues long. CDR1 is SGHVS and CDR2 is FQNEAQ in the germline V gene. V lost 1 base to trimming and J lost 3 bases; unmatched junction nucleotides: 4. In DNA form, the CDR3 reads TGTGCCAGCAGCTTAGATCCGGGACTAGCGGGCTACGAGCAGTACTTC. It is translated as CASSLDPGLAGYEQYF.

Worth noting for this clone: At one end, the junction sequence differs from germline, possibly due to a read error. The chain has TRBV7-3 and TRBJ2-4, with 7 bases lining up with TRBD2. Germline V gives CDR1 SGHTA, CDR2 FQGTGA. This CDR3 is built from 13 residues. The CDR3 DNA reads as TGTGCCAGCAGCCTAACAACTAGCGACATTCAGTACTTC. It specifies CASSLTTSDIQYF.

This chain links TRBV6-1 with TRBJ1-5; 8 positions agree with TRBD1. Trimming took 4 bases from V and 4 from J; bases not matched to a gene: 9. This CDR3 spans 16 amino acids. CDR1 and CDR2 (germline): MNHNS, SASEGT. The CDR3 nucleotides are TGTGCCAGCAGTGGACAGGGGCAGGGACGGAATCAGCCCCAGCATTTT. Translating it yields CASSGQGQGRNQPQHF.

V and J are TRBV5-1 and TRBJ2-1; 7 positions match TRBD1. Germline values: CDR1 SGHRS, CDR2 YFSETQ. The length of the CDR3 is 14 residues. Trimming cost V 0 bases and J 9 bases; bases outside gene matches: 6. The CDR3 sequence is CASSLAQGDVEQFF. The CDR3 DNA reads as TGCGCCAGCAGCTTGGCCCAGGGGGACGTTGAGCAGTTCTTC.

This clone occurred once. The rearrangement joins TRBV7-2 to TRBJ2-7; TRBD2 agrees at 10 bases. Germline V lookup: CDR1 SGHTA, CDR2 FQGNSA. This CDR3 is built from 16 residues. Trimming took 3 bases from V and 6 from J; bases not matched to a gene: 11. CDR3 sequence (DNA): TGTGCCAGCAGCTTCTGGGAGCTAGCGGGAGTAGGCGAGCAGTACTTC. It specifies CASSFWELAGVGEQYF.

This clone was seen only once. This chain links TRBV30 with TRBJ2-3, with D perhaps TRBD2 (5 bases). V was pared by 0 bases and J by 6 bases, with 13 bases between. The CDR3 is 14 amino acids. Germline values: CDR1 GTSNPN, CDR2 SVGIG (reference sequence). The CDR3 DNA reads as TGTGCCTGGAGTGTCGTAGCCGGGGTGGATACGCAGTATTTT. Residues: CAWSVVAGVDTQYF.

This rearrangement joins TRBV20-1 to TRBJ1-1, with D hard to call. Trimming shortened V by 6 bases and J by 2 bases, and 7 bases separated the two germline ends. This CDR3 spans 11 amino acids. Per germline, CDR1 DFQATT and CDR2 SNEGSKA (reference sequence). CDR3 region: CSAIINTEAFF. The CDR3 region has the DNA TGCAGTGCAATAATAAACACTGAAGCTTTCTTT.

The chain joins TRBV28 to TRBJ1-2; 8 positions agree with TRBD1. The V gene's germline CDR1 is MDHEN and CDR2 SYDVKM. The CDR3 contains 13 residues. V shed 7 bases and J 7 bases; nucleotides not matched to a gene: 8. CDR3 sequence: CASNQQGAGGYTF. CDR3 bases: TGTGCCAGCAACCAGCAGGGGGCTGGTGGCTACACCTTC.

The gene calls are TRBV27 and TRBJ2-2; 7 nucleotides align to TRBD1. Germline loops: CDR1 MNHEY, CDR2 SMNVEV (reference sequence). Trimming cost V 7 bases and J 0 bases; bases outside gene matches: 5. The CDR3 is 15 residues long. The CDR3 reads CASTPRGSNTGELFF. CDR3 DNA: TGTGCCAGCACCCCCAGGGGGTCGAACACCGGGGAGCTGTTTTTT.

This chain joins TRBV21-1 and TRBJ1-2. TRBV21-1 is a pseudogene segment. This CDR3 spans 17 amino acids. CDR3 sequence (DNA): TGTGCCAGCAGCAAAGAGGGCGAGGGGCGGCAAGGTCGCGGCTACACCTTC. Translating it yields CASSKEGEGRQGRGYTF.

This clone has more than one count but fewer than ten. The chain links TRBV7-2 to TRBJ1-5, with TRBD1 matching over 7 bases. This CDR3 has 15 amino acids. V lost 1 base, J lost 2 bases, and 2 bases stayed unmatched. Germline values: CDR1 SGHTA, CDR2 FQGNSA. The CDR3 reads CASSLGQGRNQPQHF. As DNA, the CDR3 is TGTGCCAGCAGCTTAGGACAGGGACGCAATCAGCCCCAGCATTTT.

This chain uses TRBV4-2 with TRBJ2-7, with TRBD2 as a possible D gene (5 bases). The CDR3 runs 16 residues. From germline, CDR1 is LGHNA and CDR2 YNFKEQ. V was clipped by 4 bases and J by 6 bases, with 22 bases between them. This CDR3 is CASSPLGRSLGLEQYF. The CDR3 DNA reads TGTGCCAGCAGCCCGCTAGGGAGAAGCTTAGGGCTCGAGCAGTACTTC.

This clone has just a few counts. The chain is built from TRBV28 and TRBJ2-7; 7 nucleotides line up with TRBD1. V lost 5 bases and J lost 2; bases outside the gene matches: 6. Germline V gene sequence: CDR1 MDHEN, CDR2 SYDVKM. The CDR3 extends over 14 amino acids. Here the CDR3 DNA reads TGTGCCAGCAGTGTTCCTGGGACAGCCTACGAGCAGTACTTC. As protein: CASSVPGTAYEQYF.

The chain recombines TRBV7-6 with TRBJ2-5, with 8 positions matching TRBD1. The ends lost 1 base at V and 5 bases at J; junction bases unmatched: 6. The CDR3 contains 15 residues. Germline assignment: CDR1 SGHVS and CDR2 FNYEAQ. The CDR3 protein is CASSLVQGAYETQYF. In DNA, the CDR3 is TGTGCCAGCAGCTTAGTGCAGGGGGCCTATGAGACCCAGTACTTC.

This sequence joins TRBV5-1 and TRBJ2-2; tentative D call: TRBD1 (5 bases). V lost 4 bases and J 6 bases, leaving 13 bases between the germline ends. Germline CDR1 SGHRS, CDR2 YFSETQ. The CDR3 is 14 amino acids. CDR3 amino acids: CASSPITGPGELFF. CDR3 nucleotides: TGCGCCAGCAGCCCAATAACAGGTCCCGGGGAGCTGTTTTTT.

The chain carries TRBV3-1 (or the pseudogene TRBV3-2) and TRBJ1-1; 7 bases agree with TRBD1. J lost 7 bases, V lost 3 bases, and 8 bases had no gene match. Looked up from germline, CDR1 is LGHDT and CDR2 is YNNKEL (reference sequence). The CDR3 runs 14 residues. In DNA form, the CDR3 reads TGTGCCAGCAGCCAGGTGACAGGGACGGGTGAAGCTTTCTTT. It yields the protein CASSQVTGTGEAFF.

The J gene is TRBJ2-5, the V gene TRBV4-1; D not resolved. CDR3 length: 13 amino acids. Germline V gives CDR1 MGHRA, CDR2 YSYEKL. V lost 4 bases, J lost 5 bases, and 11 bases lay in between. CDR3 DNA sequence: TGCGCCAGCAGCCTCACCCTGGGGGAGACCCAGTACTTC. Protein sequence: CASSLTLGETQYF.

The gene calls are TRBV12-2 and TRBJ2-2; the tabulated D call, TRBD1, remains unverified against the DNA. TRBV12-2 counts as a pseudogene. The CDR3 runs to 15 residues. CDR3: CASRPGTGRTGELFF. As DNA, the CDR3 is TGTGCAAGTCGCCCTGGGACAGGGAGGACCGGGGAGCTGTTTTTT.

The chain recombines TRBV6-5 with TRBJ2-6; D ambiguous. Trimming removed 2 bases at V and 0 bases at J, with 8 bases between. Per germline, CDR1 MNHEY and CDR2 SVGAGI. The CDR3 runs to 16 residues. CDR3 residues: CASSYGHSSGANVLTF. The CDR3 DNA sequence: TGTGCCAGCAGTTACGGCCACAGCTCTGGGGCCAACGTCCTGACTTTC.

The chain employs TRBV5-1 and TRBJ2-3; D unclear. The CDR3 runs 12 residues. The germline V gene encodes CDR1 SGHRS and CDR2 YFSETQ. V was shortened by 0 bases and J by 2 bases, with 1 base between the two germline ends. CDR3 loop: CASSLATDTQYF. CDR3 DNA: TGCGCCAGCAGCTTGGCCACAGATACGCAGTATTTT.

CDR3 coding DNA: TGTGCCAGTAGCATAAGCGGGAGAATATACGAGCAGTACTTC. It codes for CASSISGRIYEQYF. The chain uses TRBV19 and TRBJ2-7; TRBD2 agrees at 8 bases. Germline loops: CDR1 LNHDA, CDR2 SQIVND (reference sequence). The CDR3 extends over 14 amino acids. Trimming took 6 bases from V and 4 from J; bases not matched to a gene: 8.